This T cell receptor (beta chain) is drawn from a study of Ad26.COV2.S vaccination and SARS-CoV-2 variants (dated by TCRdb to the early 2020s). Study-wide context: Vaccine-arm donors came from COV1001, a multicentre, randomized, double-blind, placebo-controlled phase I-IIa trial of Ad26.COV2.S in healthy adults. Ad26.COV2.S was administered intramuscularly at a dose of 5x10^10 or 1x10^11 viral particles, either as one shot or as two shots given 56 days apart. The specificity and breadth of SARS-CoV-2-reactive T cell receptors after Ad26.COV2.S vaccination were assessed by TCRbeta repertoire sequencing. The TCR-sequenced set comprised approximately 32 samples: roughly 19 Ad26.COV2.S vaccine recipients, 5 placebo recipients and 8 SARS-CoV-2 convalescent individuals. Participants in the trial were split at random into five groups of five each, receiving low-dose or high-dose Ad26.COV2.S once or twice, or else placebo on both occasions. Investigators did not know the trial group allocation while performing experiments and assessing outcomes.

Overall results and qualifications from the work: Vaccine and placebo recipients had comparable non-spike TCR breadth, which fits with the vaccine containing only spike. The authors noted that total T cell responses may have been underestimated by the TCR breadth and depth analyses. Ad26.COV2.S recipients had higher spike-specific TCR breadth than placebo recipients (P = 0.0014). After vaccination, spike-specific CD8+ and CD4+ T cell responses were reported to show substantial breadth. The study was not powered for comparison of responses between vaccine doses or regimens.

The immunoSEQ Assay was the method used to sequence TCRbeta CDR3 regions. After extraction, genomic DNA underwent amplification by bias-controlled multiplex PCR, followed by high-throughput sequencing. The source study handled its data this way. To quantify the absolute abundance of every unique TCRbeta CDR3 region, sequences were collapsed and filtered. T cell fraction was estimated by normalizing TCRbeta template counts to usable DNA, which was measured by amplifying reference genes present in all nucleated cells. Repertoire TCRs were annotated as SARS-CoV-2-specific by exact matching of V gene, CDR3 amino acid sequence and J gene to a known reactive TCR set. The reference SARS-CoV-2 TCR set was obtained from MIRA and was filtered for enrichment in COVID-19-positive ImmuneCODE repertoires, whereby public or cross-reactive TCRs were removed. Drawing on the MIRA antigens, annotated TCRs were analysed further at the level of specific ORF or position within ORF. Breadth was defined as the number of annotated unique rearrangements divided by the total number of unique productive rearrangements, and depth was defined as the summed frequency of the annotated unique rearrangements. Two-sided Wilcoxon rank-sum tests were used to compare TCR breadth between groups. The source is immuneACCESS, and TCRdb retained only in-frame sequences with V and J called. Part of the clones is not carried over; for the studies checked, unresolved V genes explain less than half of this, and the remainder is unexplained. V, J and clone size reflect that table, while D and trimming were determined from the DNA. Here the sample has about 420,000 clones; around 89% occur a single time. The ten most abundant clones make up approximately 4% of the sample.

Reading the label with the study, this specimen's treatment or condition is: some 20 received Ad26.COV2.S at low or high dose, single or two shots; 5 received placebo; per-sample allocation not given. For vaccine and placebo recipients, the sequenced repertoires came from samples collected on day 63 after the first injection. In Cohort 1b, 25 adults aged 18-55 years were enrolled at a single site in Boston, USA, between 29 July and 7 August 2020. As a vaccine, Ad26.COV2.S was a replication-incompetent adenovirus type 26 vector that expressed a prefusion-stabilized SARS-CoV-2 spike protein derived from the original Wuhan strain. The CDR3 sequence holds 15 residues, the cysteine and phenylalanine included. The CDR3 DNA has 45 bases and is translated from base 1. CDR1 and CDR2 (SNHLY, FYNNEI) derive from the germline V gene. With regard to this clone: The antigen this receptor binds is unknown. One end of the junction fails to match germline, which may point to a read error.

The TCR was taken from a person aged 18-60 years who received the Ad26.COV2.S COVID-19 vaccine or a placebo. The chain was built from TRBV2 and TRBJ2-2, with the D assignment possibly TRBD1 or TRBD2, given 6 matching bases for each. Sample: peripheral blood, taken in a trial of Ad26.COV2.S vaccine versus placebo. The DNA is TGTGCCACCAGTCGGAGGGGGTCTGACACCGGGGAGCTGTTTTTT. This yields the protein CATSRRGSDTGELFF.